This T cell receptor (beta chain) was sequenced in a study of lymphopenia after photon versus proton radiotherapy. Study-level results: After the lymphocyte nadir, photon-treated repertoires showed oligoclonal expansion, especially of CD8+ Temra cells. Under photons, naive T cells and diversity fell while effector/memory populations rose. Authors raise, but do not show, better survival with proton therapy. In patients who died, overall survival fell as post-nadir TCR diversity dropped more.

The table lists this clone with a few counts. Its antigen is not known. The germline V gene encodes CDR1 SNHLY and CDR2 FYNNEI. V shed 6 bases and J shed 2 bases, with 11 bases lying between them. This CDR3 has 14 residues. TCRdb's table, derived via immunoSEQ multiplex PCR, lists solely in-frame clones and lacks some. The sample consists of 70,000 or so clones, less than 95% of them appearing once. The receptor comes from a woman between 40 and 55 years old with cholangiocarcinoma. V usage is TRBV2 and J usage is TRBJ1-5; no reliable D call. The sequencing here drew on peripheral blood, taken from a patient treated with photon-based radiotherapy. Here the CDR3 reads CASRDRVRNQPQHF. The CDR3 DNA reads TGTGCCAGCAGGGATCGTGTGCGCAATCAGCCCCAGCATTTT. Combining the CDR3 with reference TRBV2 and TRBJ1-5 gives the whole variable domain EPEVTQTPSHQVTQMGQEVILRCVPISNHLYFYWYRQILGQKVEFLVSFYNNEISEKSEIFDDQFSVERPDGSNFTLKIRSTKLEDSAMYFCASRDRVRNQPQHFGDGTRLSIL.